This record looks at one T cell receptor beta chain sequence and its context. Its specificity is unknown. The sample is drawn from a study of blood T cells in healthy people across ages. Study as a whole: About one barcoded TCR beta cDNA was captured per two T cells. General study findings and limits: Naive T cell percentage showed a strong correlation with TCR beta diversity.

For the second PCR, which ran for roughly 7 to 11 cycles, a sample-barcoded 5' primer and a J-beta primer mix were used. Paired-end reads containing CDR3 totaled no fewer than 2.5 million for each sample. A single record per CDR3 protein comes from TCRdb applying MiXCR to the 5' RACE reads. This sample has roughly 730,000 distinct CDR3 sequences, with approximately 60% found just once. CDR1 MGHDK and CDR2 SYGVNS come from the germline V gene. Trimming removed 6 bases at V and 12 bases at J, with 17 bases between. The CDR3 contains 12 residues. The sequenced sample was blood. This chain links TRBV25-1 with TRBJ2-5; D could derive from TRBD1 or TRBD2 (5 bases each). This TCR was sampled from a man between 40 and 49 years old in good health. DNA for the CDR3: TGTGCCAGCAGCGCGATCGGGACGGAAAAGTACTTC. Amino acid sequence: CASSAIGTEKYF.